The present entry profiles one T cell receptor beta chain with its context. The CDR3 loop spans 14 amino acids. The V segment lost 6 bases and the J segment 5 bases; nucleotides outside the gene matches: 6. MiXCR was run by TCRdb on the 5' RACE reads, yielding one entry per CDR3 protein. The sample yields approximately 60,000 distinct CDR3 sequences, approximately 23% seen once. The chain couples TRBV12-3 or TRBV12-4 to TRBJ2-7, with TRBD2 matching over 11 bases. Sequenced material: memory CD4+ T cells sorted from a lymph node. This sample's subset: memory CD4+ T cells, CD4+CD45RO+CD25-. This sequence originates from a female donor with breast cancer. This CDR3 reads CASSQLAGANEQYF. Written as DNA, the CDR3 is TGTGCCAGCAGCCAACTAGCGGGAGCTAACGAGCAGTACTTC.